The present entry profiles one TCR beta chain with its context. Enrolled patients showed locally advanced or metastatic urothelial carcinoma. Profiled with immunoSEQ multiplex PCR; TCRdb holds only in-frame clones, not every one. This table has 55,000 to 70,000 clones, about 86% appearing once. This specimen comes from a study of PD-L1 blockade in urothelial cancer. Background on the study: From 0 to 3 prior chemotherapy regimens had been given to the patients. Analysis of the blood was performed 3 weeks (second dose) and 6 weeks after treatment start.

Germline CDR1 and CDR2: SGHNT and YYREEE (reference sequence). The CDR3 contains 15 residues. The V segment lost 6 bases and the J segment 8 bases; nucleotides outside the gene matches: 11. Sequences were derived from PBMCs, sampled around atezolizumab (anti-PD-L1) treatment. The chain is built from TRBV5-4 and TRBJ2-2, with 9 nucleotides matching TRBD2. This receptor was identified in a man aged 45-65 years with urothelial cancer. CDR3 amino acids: CASTPGSGRGGELFF. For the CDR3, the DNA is TGTGCCAGCACCCCGGGTAGCGGGAGAGGGGGGGAGCTGTTTTTT. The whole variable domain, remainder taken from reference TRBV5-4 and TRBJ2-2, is ETGVTQSPTHLIKTRGQQVTLRCSSQSGHNTVSWYQQALGQGPQFIFQYYREEENGRGNFPPRFSGLQFPNYSSELNVNALELDDSALYLCASTPGSGRGGELFFGEGSRLTVL.